This T cell receptor beta chain emerged from a study of vaccination effects on CD4 cells after COVID-19. In the study overall: It was with approximately 10 IU/ml IL-2 and around 9.9 ug/ml peptides that some 1.9 million PBMC per well were cultured. Study conclusions and caveats: Marked clonal contraction of infection- and vaccine-induced clones was seen late after vaccination. Healthy vaccinees' vaccine-induced clones included only 1 of 255 cross-reacting with common cold coronaviruses.

Generated by immunoSEQ multiplex PCR, the TCRdb table keeps only in-frame clones and is missing some. The sample shows tens of thousands of clones, around 80% of them seen only once. About this clone itself: Its antigen is as yet unknown.

Culture lasted roughly 9 days before CD4+ T cell isolation. Two-dose BNT162b2 or mRNA-1273 vaccination was given to participants. On days 3 and 7, fresh IL-2 medium replaced half the medium. The length of the CDR3 is 13 residues. Unmatched junction bases numbered 5, after V lost 4 bases and J lost 10 bases. Per germline, CDR1 GTSNPN and CDR2 SVGIG (reference sequence). This chain links TRBV30 with TRBJ2-1; 12 nucleotides align to TRBD1. The sequencing here drew on CD4+ T cells from PBMCs cultured without peptide, taken after COVID-19 vaccination. The clonotype comes from a human donor who received a COVID-19 vaccine. The CDR3 sequence is CAWTGQGAGEQFF. In DNA, the CDR3 is TGTGCCTGGACGGGACAGGGGGCGGGAGAGCAGTTCTTC.